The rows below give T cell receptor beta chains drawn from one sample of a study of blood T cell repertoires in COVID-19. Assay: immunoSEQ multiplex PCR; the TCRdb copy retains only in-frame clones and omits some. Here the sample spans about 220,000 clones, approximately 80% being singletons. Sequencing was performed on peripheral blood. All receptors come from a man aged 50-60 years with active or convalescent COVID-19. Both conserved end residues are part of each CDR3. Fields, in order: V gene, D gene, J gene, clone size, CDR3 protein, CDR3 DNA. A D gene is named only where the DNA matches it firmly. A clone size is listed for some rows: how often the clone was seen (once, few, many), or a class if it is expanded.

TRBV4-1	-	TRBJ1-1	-	CASSQDRLWVTGPEAFF	TGCGCCAGCAGCCAAGATCGGTTGTGGGTTACTGGGCCCGAAGCTTTCTTT
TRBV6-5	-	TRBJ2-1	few	CASMTRGEGYNEQFF	TGTGCCAGCATGACCAGGGGTGAGGGTTACAATGAGCAGTTCTTC
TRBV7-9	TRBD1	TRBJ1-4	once	CASSSGDRGYEKLFF	TGTGCCAGCAGCTCCGGGGACAGGGGTTATGAAAAACTGTTTTTT
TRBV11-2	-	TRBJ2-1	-	CASSFGRLTGEQFF	TGTGCCAGCAGCTTCGGGCGCCTAACAGGCGAGCAGTTCTTC
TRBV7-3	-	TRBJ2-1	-	CASSSQGGYNEQFF	TGTGCCAGCAGCTCCCAAGGGGGCTACAATGAGCAGTTCTTC
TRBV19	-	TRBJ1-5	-	CASSIEGGSNQPQHF	TGTGCCAGTAGTATAGAGGGAGGGAGCAATCAGCCCCAGCATTTT
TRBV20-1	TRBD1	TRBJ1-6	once	CSASPGQGTNSPLHF	TGCAGTGCTAGTCCAGGACAGGGTACAAATTCACCCCTCCACTTT
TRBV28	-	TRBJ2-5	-	CASSFPNQETQYF	TGTGCCAGCAGTTTCCCAAATCAAGAGACCCAGTACTTC
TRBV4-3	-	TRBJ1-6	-	CASSQDRQWGSPLHF	TGCGCCAGCAGCCAAGATAGGCAGTGGGGCTCACCCCTCCACTTT
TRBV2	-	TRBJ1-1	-	CASSRGMNTEAFF	TGTGCCAGCTCAAGGGGGATGAACACTGAAGCTTTCTTT
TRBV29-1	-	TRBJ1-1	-	CSVQGDTEAFF	TGCAGCGTCCAGGGTGACACTGAAGCTTTCTTT
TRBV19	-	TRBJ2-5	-	CASSMSQGRVETQYF	TGTGCCAGTAGTATGAGTCAGGGGAGAGTGGAGACCCAGTACTTC
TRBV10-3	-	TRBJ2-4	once	CAISPGGGLAKNIQYF	TGTGCCATCAGTCCCGGAGGAGGGCTAGCCAAAAACATTCAGTACTTC
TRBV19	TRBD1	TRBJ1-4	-	CASSTGTGGEKLFF	TGTGCCAGTAGCACCGGGACAGGCGGTGAAAAACTGTTTTTT
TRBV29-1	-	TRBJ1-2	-	CSVGSETYGYTF	TGCAGCGTAGGTAGCGAGACCTATGGCTACACCTTC
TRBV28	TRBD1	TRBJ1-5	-	CASSIIGTGNNQPQHF	TGTGCCAGCAGCATAATAGGGACAGGGAACAATCAGCCCCAGCATTTT
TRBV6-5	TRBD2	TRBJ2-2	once	CAIGISGGAPGELFF	TGTGCCATCGGGATTAGCGGGGGGGCCCCCGGGGAGCTGTTTTTT
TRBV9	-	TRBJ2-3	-	CASSVGLATDTQYF	TGTGCCAGCAGCGTAGGCCTAGCGACAGATACGCAGTATTTT
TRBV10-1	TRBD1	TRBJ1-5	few	CASSPGQEGDNQPQHF	TGCGCCAGCAGCCCTGGACAGGAAGGGGACAATCAGCCCCAGCATTTT
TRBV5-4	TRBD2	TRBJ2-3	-	CASVDGGGITDTQYF	TGTGCCAGCGTCGACGGGGGGGGTATTACAGATACGCAGTATTTT
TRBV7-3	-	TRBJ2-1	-	CASSLRGKDDNEQFF	TGTGCCAGCAGCTTAAGAGGAAAAGATGACAATGAGCAGTTCTTC
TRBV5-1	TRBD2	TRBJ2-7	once	CASSSPGSGRDEQYF	TGCGCCAGCAGCTCCCCGGGTAGCGGGAGGGACGAGCAGTACTTC
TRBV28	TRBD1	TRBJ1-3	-	CASSPFAPRSTDRRRRSGNTIYF	TGTGCCAGCAGTCCCTTCGCCCCCCGGTCGACGGACAGGCGGCGTCGCTCTGGAAACACCATATATTTT
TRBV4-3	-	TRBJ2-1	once	CASSQDEGSSSYNEQFF	TGCGCCAGCAGCCAAGATGAGGGCTCCAGCTCCTACAATGAGCAGTTCTTC
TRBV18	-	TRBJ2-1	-	CASSAEGYPSYNEQFF	TGTGCCAGCTCGGCGGAGGGTTATCCTTCCTACAATGAGCAGTTCTTC
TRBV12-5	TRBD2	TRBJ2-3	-	CASGSPLLAGATDTQYF	TGTGCTAGTGGTTCCCCACTACTAGCGGGGGCGACAGATACGCAGTATTTT